The next 3 T cell receptor beta chains were all read from a single sample in a study of siplizumab effects on memory and regulatory T cells. Sequencing used immunoSEQ multiplex PCR; TCRdb keeps in-frame clones, though not all of them. This sample carries 100,000 or so clones, 75% to 95% of them seen once, and the ten largest clones take roughly 2.5%. Sequenced sample: CD4+ T cells sorted from blood. Receptor source: a human donor in good health. Some clones in this sample may be carry-over from other donors' samples.

The gene calls are TRBV6-1 and TRBJ1-1; tentatively, D is TRBD1 (5 bases). Germline V gene data show CDR1 as MNHNS and CDR2 as SASEGT. This CDR3 contains 14 residues. The V gene lost 3 bases and the J gene lost 2 bases, with 10 bases spanning the gap. The CDR3 sequence: CASSETGPNTEAFF. The CDR3 DNA reads as TGTGCCAGCAGTGAGACGGGGCCAAACACTGAAGCTTTCTTT.

About this clone: One end of the junction does not line up with germline, which may come from a read error. The chain uses TRBV5-1 and TRBJ2-2, with D tentatively TRBD2 (6 bases). The germline V gene has CDR1 SGHRS and CDR2 YFSETQ. This CDR3 spans 17 amino acids. CDR3 residues: CASTLKQRVVNTGELFF. For the CDR3, the DNA is TGCGCCAGCACCTTGAAACAGCGGGTCGTGAACACCGGGGAGCTGTTTTTT.

This chain links TRBV5-1 with TRBJ2-3; 11 bases line up with TRBD2. The CDR3 runs to 16 residues. Germline V gives CDR1 SGHRS, CDR2 YFSETQ. The ends lost 4 bases at V and 0 bases at J; junction bases unmatched: 4. CDR3 in amino acids: CASSPGTSGSTDTQYF. The DNA for the CDR3 is TGCGCCAGCAGCCCAGGGACTAGCGGCAGCACAGATACGCAGTATTTT.